This T cell receptor (beta chain) comes out of a study of blood T cell repertoires in COVID-19. Turning to the study itself: COVID-19 samples, acute and convalescent, were from the United States, Italy and Spain. T cells, B-cell-depleted T cells, or PBMCs supplied cDNA or gDNA.

Germline V lookup: CDR1 SGHVS, CDR2 FNYEAQ. The CDR3 is made up of 15 amino acids. V gave up 1 base and J gave up 3 bases, with 10 bases separating them. Living in 24 US areas, the participants were between roughly 18 and 90 years of age. Per the authors' pipeline: Reference gene primers were amplified, and this amplification served to estimate nucleated cell counts. Here immunoSEQ multiplex PCR was the method, and the copy in TCRdb shows in-frame clones only, minus some. The V and J calls and clone size were taken over from that table, and D and trimming were inferred from the DNA. The table lists about 140,000 clones, 84% of them singletons.

Sequencing used PBMCs or T cells enriched from blood (not recorded which). The sequence came from a man between 45 and 60 years old in a cohort exposed to, infected with or recovered from COVID-19 (not recorded which). The chain couples TRBV7-6 to TRBJ1-5; the D is unclear. This chain's CDR3 is CASSLGLRFNQPQHF. The CDR3 nucleotides read TGTGCCAGCAGCTTAGGGTTGCGATTCAATCAGCCCCAGCATTTT. The full variable domain, rest sourced from reference TRBV7-6 and TRBJ1-5, is GAGVSQSPRYKVTKRGQDVALRCDPISGHVSLYWYRQALGQGPEFLTYFNYEAQQDKSGLPNDRFSAERPEGSISTLTIQRTEQRDSAMYRCASSLGLRFNQPQHFGDGTRLSIL.